The next 6 T cell receptor beta chains were all read from a single sample in a study of early T cells in non-severe SARS-CoV-2 infection. Each CDR3 protein is one row after TCRdb ran MiXCR on the 5' RACE reads. The repertoire holds tens of thousands of distinct CDR3 sequences, 6.3% seen once, with about 5.5% in the top ten. The sequencing sample was made of whole blood. The source of these receptors is an adult who was a healthcare worker with PCR-confirmed SARS-CoV-2 infection or an uninfected control (not recorded which).

This clonotype was found many times. The J gene is TRBJ2-5, the V gene TRBV28; D unclear. Germline CDR1 is MDHEN and CDR2 is SYDVKM. The CDR3 runs to 12 residues. Trimming removed 4 bases from V and 7 bases from J, with 10 bases in between. CDR3 in amino acids: CASSSVGGTQYF. CDR3 sequence (DNA): TGTGCCAGCAGTTCCGTGGGTGGGACCCAGTACTTC.

The chain is built from TRBV5-1 and TRBJ2-3; D unclear. The CDR3 runs 16 residues. Trimming pared 2 bases from V and 0 bases from J, leaving 13 bases between. Germline values: CDR1 SGHRS, CDR2 YFSETQ. CDR3 sequence reads: CASSFSVVSSTDTQYF. The CDR3 region has the DNA TGCGCCAGCAGCTTTTCCGTGGTCTCAAGCACAGATACGCAGTATTTT.

This clonotype was detected many times. The V gene is TRBV7-2, the J gene TRBJ2-1; 12 nucleotides agree with TRBD2. J was trimmed by 13 bases and V by 1 base; bases with no gene match: 2. CDR1 and CDR2 (germline): SGHTA, FQGNSA. The CDR3 has 13 amino acids. This CDR3 reads CASSLVGLAGQFF. The CDR3, as DNA: TGTGCCAGCAGCTTAGTAGGACTAGCGGGACAGTTCTTC.

This chain connects TRBV5-1 to TRBJ2-5; 9 positions match TRBD1. V was pared by 4 bases and J by 4 bases, with 11 bases of the junction left unmatched. From germline, CDR1 is SGHRS and CDR2 YFSETQ. The CDR3 loop spans 16 amino acids. As DNA, the CDR3 is TGCGCCAGCAGCAGAAACCTGGGACAGGGCGGAGAGACCCAGTACTTC. Residues: CASSRNLGQGGETQYF.

This clonotype was seen ten or more times. The chain links TRBV5-4 to TRBJ2-1; D not resolved. The V gene lost 5 bases and the J gene lost 7 bases, with 19 bases spanning the gap. This CDR3 spans 15 amino acids. The germline gives CDR1 SGHNT, CDR2 YYREEE (reference sequence). Written as DNA, the CDR3 is TGTGCCAGCAGTACCGCGGCTAGGGATTCAAATGAGCAGTTCTTC. Protein: CASSTAARDSNEQFF.

This clonotype was recorded at least ten times. One end of the junction is discordant with germline, which a read error may explain. The chain combines TRBV7-9 with TRBJ1-2; possible D gene TRBD1, 5 bases. Germline V gives CDR1 SEHNR, CDR2 FQNEAQ (reference sequence). CDR3 length: 12 residues. The CDR3 DNA reads TGTGCCAGCAGCTTGTCGGGGACGGGCCCCTACTTC. As protein: CASSLSGTGPYF.